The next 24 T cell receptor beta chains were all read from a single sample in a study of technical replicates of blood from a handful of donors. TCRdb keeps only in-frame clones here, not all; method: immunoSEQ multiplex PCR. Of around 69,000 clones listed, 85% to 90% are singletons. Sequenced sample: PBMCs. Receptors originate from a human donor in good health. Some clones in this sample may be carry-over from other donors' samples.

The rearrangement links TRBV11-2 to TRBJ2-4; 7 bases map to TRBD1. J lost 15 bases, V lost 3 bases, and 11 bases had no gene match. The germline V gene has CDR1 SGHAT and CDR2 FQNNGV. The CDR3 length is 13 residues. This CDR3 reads CASSFANRGVSYF. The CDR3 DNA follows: TGTGCCAGCAGCTTCGCCAACAGGGGAGTTTCGTACTTC.

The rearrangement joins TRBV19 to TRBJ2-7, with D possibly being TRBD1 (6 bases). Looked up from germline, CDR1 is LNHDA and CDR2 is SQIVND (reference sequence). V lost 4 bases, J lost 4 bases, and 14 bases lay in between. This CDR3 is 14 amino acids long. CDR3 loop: CASSNRELGYEQYF. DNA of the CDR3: TGTGCCAGTAGTAACAGGGAGTTGGGTTACGAGCAGTACTTC.

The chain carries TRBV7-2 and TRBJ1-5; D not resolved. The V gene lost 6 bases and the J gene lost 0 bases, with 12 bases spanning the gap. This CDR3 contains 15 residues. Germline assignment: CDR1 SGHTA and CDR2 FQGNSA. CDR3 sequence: CASRREGSSNQPQHF. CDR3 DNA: TGTGCCAGCAGGCGCGAGGGATCTAGCAATCAGCCCCAGCATTTT.

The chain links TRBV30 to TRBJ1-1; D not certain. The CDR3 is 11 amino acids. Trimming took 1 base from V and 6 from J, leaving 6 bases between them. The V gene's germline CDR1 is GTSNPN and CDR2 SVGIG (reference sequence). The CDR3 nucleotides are TGTGCCTGGAGTGGTTCAGCTGAAGCTTTCTTT. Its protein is CAWSGSAEAFF.

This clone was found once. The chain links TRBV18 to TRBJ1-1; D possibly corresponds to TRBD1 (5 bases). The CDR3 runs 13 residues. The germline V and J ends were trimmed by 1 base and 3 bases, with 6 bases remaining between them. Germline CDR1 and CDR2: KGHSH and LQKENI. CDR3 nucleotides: TGTGCCAGCTCACCACGGGGGGACACTGAAGCTTTCTTT. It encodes CASSPRGDTEAFF.

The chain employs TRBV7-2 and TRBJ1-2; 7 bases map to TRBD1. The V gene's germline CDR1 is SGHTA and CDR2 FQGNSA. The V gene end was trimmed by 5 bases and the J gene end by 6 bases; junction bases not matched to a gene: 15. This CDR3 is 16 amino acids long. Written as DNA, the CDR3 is TGTGCCAGCAGCCAGCGACAGGGATCTAATTTGGATGGCTACACCTTC. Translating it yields CASSQRQGSNLDGYTF.

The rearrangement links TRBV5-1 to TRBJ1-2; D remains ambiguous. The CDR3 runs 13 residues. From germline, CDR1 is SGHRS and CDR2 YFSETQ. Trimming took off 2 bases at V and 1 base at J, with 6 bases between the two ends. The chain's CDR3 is CASSFGSNYGYTF. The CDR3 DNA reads TGCGCCAGCAGCTTTGGCAGTAACTATGGCTACACCTTC.

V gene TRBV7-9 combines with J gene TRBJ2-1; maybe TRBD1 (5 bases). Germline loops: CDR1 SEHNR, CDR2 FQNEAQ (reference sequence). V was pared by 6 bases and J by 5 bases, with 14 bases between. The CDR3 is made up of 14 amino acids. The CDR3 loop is CASSWLGPNNEQFF. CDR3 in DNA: TGTGCCAGCAGTTGGTTGGGGCCGAACAATGAGCAGTTCTTC.

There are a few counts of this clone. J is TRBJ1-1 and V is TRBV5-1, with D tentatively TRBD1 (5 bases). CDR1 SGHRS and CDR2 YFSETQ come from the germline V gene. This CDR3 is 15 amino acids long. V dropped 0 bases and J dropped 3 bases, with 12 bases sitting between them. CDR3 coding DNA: TGCGCCAGCAGCTTGGGGACATCGGGGGACACTGAAGCTTTCTTT. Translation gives CASSLGTSGDTEAFF.

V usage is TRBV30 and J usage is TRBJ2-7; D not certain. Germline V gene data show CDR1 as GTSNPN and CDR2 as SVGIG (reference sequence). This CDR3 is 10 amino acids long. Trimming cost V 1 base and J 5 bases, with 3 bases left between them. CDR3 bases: TGTGCCTGGAGTGGCGACGAGCAGTACTTC. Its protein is CAWSGDEQYF.

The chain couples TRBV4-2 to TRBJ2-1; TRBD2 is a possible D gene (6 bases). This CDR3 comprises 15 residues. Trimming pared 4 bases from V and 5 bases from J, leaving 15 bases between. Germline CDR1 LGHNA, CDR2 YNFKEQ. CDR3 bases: TGTGCCAGCAGCCTCAGGGTGGGGGGTGACAATGAGCAGTTCTTC. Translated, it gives CASSLRVGGDNEQFF.

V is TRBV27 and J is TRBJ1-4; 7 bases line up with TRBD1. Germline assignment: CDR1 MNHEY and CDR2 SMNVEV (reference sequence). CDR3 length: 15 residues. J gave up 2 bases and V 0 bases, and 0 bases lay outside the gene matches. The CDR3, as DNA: TGTGCCAGCAGTTTATCGACAGGGACTAATGAAAAACTGTTTTTT. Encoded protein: CASSLSTGTNEKLFF.

Here the CDR3 reads CASSRGTGGPYEQYF. The CDR3, as DNA: TGCGCCAGCAGCCGGGGGACAGGGGGCCCCTACGAGCAGTACTTC. The rearrangement joins TRBV4-1 to TRBJ2-7; TRBD1 matches 12 bases. CDR1 and CDR2 (germline): MGHRA, YSYEKL. The trim removed 4 bases at V and 2 bases at J, leaving 3 bases unmatched. The CDR3 totals 15 residues.

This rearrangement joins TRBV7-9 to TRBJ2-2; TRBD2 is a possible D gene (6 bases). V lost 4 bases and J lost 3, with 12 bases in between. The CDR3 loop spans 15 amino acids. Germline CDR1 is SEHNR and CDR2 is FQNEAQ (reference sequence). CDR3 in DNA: TGTGCCAGCAGCTGGGCTGGGGGGTACACCGGGGAGCTGTTTTTT. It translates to CASSWAGGYTGELFF.

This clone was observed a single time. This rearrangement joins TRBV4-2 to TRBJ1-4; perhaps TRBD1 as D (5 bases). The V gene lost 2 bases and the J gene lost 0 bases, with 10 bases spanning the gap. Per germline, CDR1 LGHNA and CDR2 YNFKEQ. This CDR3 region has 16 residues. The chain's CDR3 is CASSQPDRATNEKLFF. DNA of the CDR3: TGTGCCAGCAGCCAACCCGACAGAGCAACTAATGAAAAACTGTTTTTT.

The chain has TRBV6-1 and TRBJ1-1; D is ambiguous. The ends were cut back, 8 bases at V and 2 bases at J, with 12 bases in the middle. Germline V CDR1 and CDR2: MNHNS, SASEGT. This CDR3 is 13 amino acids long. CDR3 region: CASLEQSNTEAFF. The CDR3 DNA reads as TGTGCCAGCCTGGAACAGTCTAACACTGAAGCTTTCTTT.

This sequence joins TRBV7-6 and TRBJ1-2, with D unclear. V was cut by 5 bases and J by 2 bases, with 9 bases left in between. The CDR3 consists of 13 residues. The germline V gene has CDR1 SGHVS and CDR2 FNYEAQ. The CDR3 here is CASSPGLNYGYTF. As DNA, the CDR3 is TGTGCCAGCAGCCCCGGACTGAACTATGGCTACACCTTC. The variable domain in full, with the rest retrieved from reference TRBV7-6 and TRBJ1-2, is GAGVSQSPRYKVTKRGQDVALRCDPISGHVSLYWYRQALGQGPEFLTYFNYEAQQDKSGLPNDRFSAERPEGSISTLTIQRTEQRDSAMYRCASSPGLNYGYTFGSGTRLTVV.

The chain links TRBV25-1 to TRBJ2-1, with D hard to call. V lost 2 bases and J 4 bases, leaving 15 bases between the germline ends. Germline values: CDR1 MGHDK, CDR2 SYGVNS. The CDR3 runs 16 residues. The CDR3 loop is CASSEGDFPPYNEQFF. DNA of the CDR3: TGTGCCAGCAGTGAAGGAGACTTCCCCCCGTACAATGAGCAGTTCTTC.

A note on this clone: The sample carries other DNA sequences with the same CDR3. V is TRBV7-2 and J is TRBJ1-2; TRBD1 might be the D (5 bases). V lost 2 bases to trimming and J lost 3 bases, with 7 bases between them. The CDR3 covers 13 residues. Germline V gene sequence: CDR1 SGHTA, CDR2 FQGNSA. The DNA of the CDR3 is TGTGCCAGCAGCTTAACAGGCGACTATGGCTACACCTTC. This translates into CASSLTGDYGYTF.

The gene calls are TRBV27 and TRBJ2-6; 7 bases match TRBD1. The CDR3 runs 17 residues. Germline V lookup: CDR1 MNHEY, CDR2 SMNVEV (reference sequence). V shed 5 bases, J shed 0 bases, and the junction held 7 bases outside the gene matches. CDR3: CASSPRQGNSGANVLTF. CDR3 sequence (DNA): TGTGCCAGCAGTCCCCGACAGGGTAACTCTGGGGCCAACGTCCTGACTTTC.

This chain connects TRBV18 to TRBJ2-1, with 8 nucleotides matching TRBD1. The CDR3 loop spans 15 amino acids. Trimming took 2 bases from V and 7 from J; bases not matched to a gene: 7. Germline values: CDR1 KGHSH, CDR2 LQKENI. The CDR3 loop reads CASSPTGTGLNEQFF. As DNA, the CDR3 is TGTGCCAGCTCACCAACCGGGACAGGACTTAATGAGCAGTTCTTC. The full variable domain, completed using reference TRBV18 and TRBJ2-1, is NAGVMQNPRHLVRRRGQEARLRCSPMKGHSHVYWYRQLPEEGLKFMVYLQKENIIDESGMPKERFSAEFPKEGPSILRIQQVVRGDSAAYFCASSPTGTGLNEQFFGPGTRLTVL.

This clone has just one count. This CDR3 reads CASRVSDSPLHF. The CDR3 region has the DNA TGTGCCAGTAGGGTATCGGATTCACCCCTCCACTTT. This chain joins TRBV19 and TRBJ1-6; no firm D call. The CDR3 sequence is 12 residues long. Trimming took 6 bases from V and 8 from J, leaving 8 bases between them. Germline CDR1 is LNHDA and CDR2 is SQIVND (reference sequence). The whole variable domain, remainder taken from reference TRBV19 and TRBJ1-6, is DGGITQSPKYLFRKEGQNVTLSCEQNLNHDAMYWYRQDPGQGLRLIYYSQIVNDFQKGDIAEGYSVSREKKESFPLTVTSAQKNPTAFYLCASRVSDSPLHFGNGTRLTVT.

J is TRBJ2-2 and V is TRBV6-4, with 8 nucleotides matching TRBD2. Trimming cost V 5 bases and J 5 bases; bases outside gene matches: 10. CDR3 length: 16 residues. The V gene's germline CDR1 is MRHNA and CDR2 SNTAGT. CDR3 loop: CASSPTGGLETGELFF. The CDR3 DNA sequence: TGTGCCAGCAGTCCAACGGGGGGGCTGGAGACCGGGGAGCTGTTTTTT.

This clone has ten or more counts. Here the CDR3 reads CASGEGDTQYF. In nucleotides, the CDR3 is TGCGCCAGTGGAGAGGGTGATACGCAGTATTTT. The chain has TRBV10-2 and TRBJ2-3, with D perhaps matching TRBD2 (5 bases). CDR1 is WSHSY, CDR2 SAAADI, per germline. This CDR3 contains 11 residues. Trimming took 9 bases from V and 6 from J, leaving 10 bases between them.